A selection of T cell receptor beta chains follows, all from one sample in a study of prognosis after radiotherapy for stage I lung cancer. TCRdb itself ran the multiplex PCR reads through MiXCR, one entry per CDR3 protein. The data hold 20,000 or so distinct CDR3 sequences, with roughly 41% observed a single time. The source was PBMCs, collected before or after stereotactic body radiation therapy (not recorded which). The receptors shown here come from a donor over 45 with non-small cell lung cancer. CDR3s include the opening cysteine and the closing phenylalanine or tryptophan. Fields, in order: D gene, clone size, J gene, V gene, CDR3 DNA, CDR3 protein. D genes are given only for firm matches. Clone size is given for some rows only: seen once, a few or many times, or a class if the clone is expanded.

- | medium-sized | TRBJ2-5 | TRBV11-3 | TGTGCCAGCAGCTTAGAGGGTGCGTCCCTCCAAGAGACCCAGTACTTC | CASSLEGASLQETQYF
TRBD2 | - | TRBJ2-7 | TRBV28 | TGTGCCAGCAGTTTATTTGGTAGCGGGAGACACTACGAGCAGTACTTC | CASSLFGSGRHYEQYF
- | once | TRBJ2-7 | TRBV11-2 | TGTGCCAGCAGCTTCAGCGGGTTCTCCTACGAGCAGTACTTC | CASSFSGFSYEQYF
TRBD1 | - | TRBJ2-1 | TRBV11-2 | TGTGCCAGCAGCCTTCAGACAGGGGGGCCCAATGAGCAGTTCTTC | CASSLQTGGPNEQFF
- | many | TRBJ1-4 | TRBV7-2 | TGTGCCAGCAGCTTATTGGTGGGAAATGAAAAACTGTTTTTT | CASSLLVGNEKLFF
TRBD1 | - | TRBJ2-1 | TRBV27 | TGTGACAGCAGGAGAGAGGTCTGGGACAGGGGGTGGAATGAGAAGTTCTTC | CDSRREVWDRGWNEKFF
- | - | TRBJ2-3 | TRBV12-3/TRBV12-4 | TGTGCCAGCAGATATTCATATACGCATTATTTT | CASRYSYTHYF
- | many | TRBJ2-5 | TRBV19 | TGTGCCAGTAGTATAGCTCCCCCCGGGGAGACCCAGTACTTC | CASSIAPPGETQYF
- | - | TRBJ2-3 | TRBV6-1 | TGTGCCAGCTCTGGGCAGGAGGACGATACGCAGTATTTT | CASSGQEDDTQYF
- | many | TRBJ1-4 | TRBV12-3/TRBV12-4 | TGTGCCACCAAGGAAGGGGCCCATAATGAAAAACTGTTTTTT | CATKEGAHNEKLFF
- | many | TRBJ1-6 | TRBV12-3/TRBV12-4 | TGTGCCAGCAGTTCAGAAGGACCCCTCCACTTT | CASSSEGPLHF
- | medium-sized | TRBJ2-3 | TRBV7-2 | TGTGCCAGCAGCTTACCCCCACTAGCTGATACGCAGTATTTT | CASSLPPLADTQYF
- | few | TRBJ2-3 | TRBV6-1 | TGTGCCAGCAGCCCCCTGGGGGGTTCCGGCTCAGATACGCAGTATTTT | CASSPLGGSGSDTQYF
- | - | TRBJ2-3 | TRBV19 | TGTGCCAGTAATAGCAAGACTATCACAGATACGCAGTATTTT | CASNSKTITDTQYF
- | many | TRBJ2-3 | TRBV13 | TGTGCCAGCAGCTCCCGGAACAGGGACATCCGGGATACGCAGTATTTT | CASSSRNRDIRDTQYF
- | once | TRBJ2-3 | TRBV6-1 | TGTGCCAGCAGTCTCGATAGGGTATCAGATACGCAGTATTTT | CASSLDRVSDTQYF
- | medium-sized | TRBJ2-3 | TRBV20-1 | TGCAGTGCTAGACCCCCTAGAAGCACAGATACGCAGTATTTT | CSARPPRSTDTQYF
- | - | TRBJ2-1 | TRBV5-1 | TGCGCCAGCATCTTGGTTGTGGGGACAAGTCACAATGAGCAGTTCTTC | CASILVVGTSHNEQFF
TRBD2 | many | TRBJ2-1 | TRBV4-2 | TGTGCCAGCAGCCAAGGGTCAGGCGGGAGGGCCCTCGGTGAGCAGTTCTTC | CASSQGSGGRALGEQFF
TRBD2 | many | TRBJ2-1 | TRBV7-9 | TGTGCCAGCAGCACCACGACTAGCGGGAGCAACAATGAGCAGTTCTTC | CASSTTTSGSNNEQFF
- | - | TRBJ2-1 | TRBV6-2/TRBV6-3 | TGTGCCAGCAGTTCCTTGTCAGGCAAGGGCTACTACAATGAGCAGTTCTTC | CASSSLSGKGYYNEQFF
TRBD2 | medium-sized | TRBJ2-7 | TRBV4-3 | TGCGCCAGCAGTGCCGGACTAGCGGCCTCCTACGAGCAGTACTTC | CASSAGLAASYEQYF
- | - | TRBJ2-3 | TRBV7-9 | TGTGCCAGCAGTCTAACGACTCGCACAGATACGCATTATTTT | CASSLTTRTDTHYF
TRBD1 | many | TRBJ1-1 | TRBV12-3/TRBV12-4 | TGTGCCAGCAGTTTAGGACAGGGGGCTACAAACACTGAAGCTTTCTTT | CASSLGQGATNTEAFF
- | - | TRBJ2-3 | TRBV6-1 | TGTGCCAGCAAGATGGGGCAGGGGTTTACAGATACGCAGTATTTT | CASKMGQGFTDTQYF
TRBD1 | many | TRBJ2-7 | TRBV20-1 | TGCAGTGCTAGAGAGCCCTGGACAGGGGCGGACGAGCAGTACTTC | CSAREPWTGADEQYF
TRBD2 | many | TRBJ2-1 | TRBV20-1 | TGCAGTGCTAGTCATGGCGGGAGGGCCAATGAGCAGTTCTTC | CSASHGGRANEQFF
TRBD1 | many | TRBJ1-5 | TRBV19 | TGTGCCAGTGGAAAACCGGGACAGGGGGAAGGCAATCAGCCCCAGCATTTT | CASGKPGQGEGNQPQHF
- | many | TRBJ1-4 | TRBV11-3 | TGTGCCAGCAGCTTCGCCAAGGGTGACAGATCGGAAAAACTGTTTTTT | CASSFAKGDRSEKLFF
- | - | TRBJ1-1 | TRBV6-2/TRBV6-3 | TGTGCCAGCAGAGGTTTCGCGGGTTCTTTCTTT | CASRGFAGSFF
- | few | TRBJ2-4 | TRBV10-3 | TGTGCCATCAGCCTCGGGGGAGCCAAAAACATTCAGTACTTC | CAISLGGAKNIQYF
- | - | TRBJ1-5 | TRBV19 | TGTGCCAGTAGTATAGATATTAAGCCCCAGCATTTT | CASSIDIKPQHF
TRBD1 | many | TRBJ2-7 | TRBV27 | TGTGCCAGCAGTTCTCCCGGGACAGCGAACTACGAGCAGTACTTC | CASSSPGTANYEQYF
TRBD2 | many | TRBJ2-7 | TRBV6-9 | TGTGCCAGCAGTTACGGTGGCGGGAGGGTCTACGAGCAGTACTTC | CASSYGGGRVYEQYF
- | many | TRBJ1-1 | TRBV4-1 | TGCGCCAGCAGCCAAGAAGGTTCCGGGTCGGTTGAAGCTTTCTTT | CASSQEGSGSVEAFF
- | - | TRBJ2-7 | TRBV6-9 | TGTGCCAGCAGTTACCGGCGGCTGAGGACCCACGCCTACGAGCAGTACTTC | CASSYRRLRTHAYEQYF
TRBD1 | many | TRBJ2-4 | TRBV9 | TGTGCCAGCAGCGTAGATTTAGACAGGGGAAACATTCAGTACTTC | CASSVDLDRGNIQYF
- | many | TRBJ2-5 | TRBV29-1 | TGCAGCGTTGGCGGGGGCCGGAAGACCCAGTACTTC | CSVGGGRKTQYF
- | medium-sized | TRBJ2-2 | TRBV24-1 | TGTGCCACCAGTGATTCGGGGGCGGGGAACACCGGGGAGCTGTTTTTT | CATSDSGAGNTGELFF
- | medium-sized | TRBJ1-6 | TRBV28 | TGTGCCAGCAGTTCCGGACATTTCTATAATTCACCCCTCCACTTT | CASSSGHFYNSPLHF
- | - | TRBJ2-2 | TRBV11-2 | TGTGCCAGCATCTTCAGTACCTGGAGGTGCCCCGGGGAGCTGTTTTTT | CASIFSTWRCPGELFF
- | many | TRBJ1-1 | TRBV5-1 | TGCGCCAGCAGCTTCGGGGGCACTGAAGCTTTCTTT | CASSFGGTEAFF
- | - | TRBJ2-1 | TRBV12-3/TRBV12-4 | TGTGCCAGCAGTTACATGGGCCAGGGGAATGAGCAGTTCTTC | CASSYMGQGNEQFF
- | - | TRBJ2-7 | TRBV5-4 | TGTTCCAGCAGCTGGTTGACTAACTCCTACCACGAGCAGTACTTC | CSSSWLTNSYHEQYF